Below, 31 T cell receptor beta chains from the same sample are listed, as sequenced in a study of post-analysis software for immune sequencing data. No cognate antigen is known for these TCRs. Study results and limitations: With TRBV5-6, TRBV5-1 and TRBV20-1 included, about five TRBV segments were more frequent in patients than in controls.

Incorporated into the TCR beta cDNA libraries were unique molecular identifiers, which served to reduce PCR and sequencing biases. TCRdb recomputed calls from the PCR reads with MiXCR, one row per CDR3 protein. The sample has hundreds of thousands of distinct CDR3 sequences; roughly 27% are singletons. The sequenced sample consisted of blood. The source is a girl aged 10 to 17 with multiple sclerosis.

Ten or more counts support this clonotype. The rearrangement joins TRBV12-3 or TRBV12-4 to TRBJ2-7; D possibly matches TRBD1 or TRBD2 (5 bases each). V gave up 3 bases and J gave up 0 bases, with 12 bases separating them. The CDR3 has 15 residues. CDR3 bases: TGTGCCAGCAGTTTGAGGGACCGAAGCTCCTACGAGCAGTACTTC. Translating it yields CASSLRDRSSYEQYF.

As regards this clonotype: At one of its ends the junction is not consistent with the germline gene, which may arise from a read error. The rearrangement joins TRBV7-7 to TRBJ2-1, with 7 bases lining up with TRBD1. Germline CDR1 SSHAT, CDR2 FNYEAQ (reference sequence). This CDR3 is 17 amino acids long. The DNA for the CDR3 is TGTGCTAGCAGCTTAGCGCCCAGGGGGAGAGCCTACAATGAGCAGTTCTTC. Translating it yields CASSLAPRGRAYNEQFF.

This clonotype appeared a few times. The rearrangement uses TRBV7-8 and TRBJ2-1, with 16 bases fitting TRBD2. CDR1 is SGHVS, CDR2 FQNEAQ, per germline. V was clipped by 0 bases and J by 9 bases; unmatched bases: 2. This CDR3 is 16 amino acids long. CDR3 protein: CASSLAGLAGGREQFF. The CDR3 DNA follows: TGTGCCAGCAGCTTAGCGGGACTAGCGGGGGGGCGTGAGCAGTTCTTC.

Ten or more counts support this clonotype. V is TRBV20-1 and J is TRBJ2-3, with D hard to call. The V gene's germline CDR1 is DFQATT and CDR2 SNEGSKA (reference sequence). The CDR3 loop spans 15 amino acids. V gave up 6 bases and J gave up 1 base, with 17 bases separating them. CDR3 protein: CSARPGGPGTDTQYF. The CDR3 coding sequence is TGCAGTGCACGTCCCGGCGGACCCGGCACAGATACGCAGTATTTT.

The V call is TRBV7-6, the J call TRBJ2-7, with 10 bases that match TRBD2. The germline CDR1 and CDR2 sequences are SGHVS and FNYEAQ. The junction had 7 bases not matched to a gene; V was cut back by 5 bases and J by 3 bases. The CDR3 covers 15 residues. The CDR3 spells CASSPGTSADYEQYF. The CDR3 DNA reads as TGTGCCAGCAGCCCCGGGACTAGCGCAGACTACGAGCAGTACTTC.

This clonotype was counted a few times. CDR3 protein: CASSLRGQAPGETQYF. The CDR3 DNA sequence: TGTGCCAGCAGCCTACGCGGACAGGCCCCAGGGGAGACCCAGTACTTC. The V and J genes are TRBV7-9 and TRBJ2-5; 7 bases are shared with TRBD1. The CDR3 is 16 residues long. The ends lost 5 bases at V and 5 bases at J; junction bases unmatched: 14. Germline V lookup: CDR1 SEHNR, CDR2 FQNEAQ (reference sequence).

The chain recombines TRBV15 with TRBJ2-1, with TRBD1 as a possible D gene (5 bases). V lost 8 bases, J lost 0 bases, and 8 bases lay in between. Looked up from germline, CDR1 is LNHNV and CDR2 is YYDKDF (reference sequence). The CDR3 runs 13 residues. The CDR3 sequence: CATVQGSYNEQFF. CDR3 sequence (DNA): TGTGCCACCGTCCAGGGCTCCTACAATGAGCAGTTCTTC. Together with reference TRBV15 and TRBJ2-1, the CDR3 gives the full variable domain: DAMVIQNPRYQVTQFGKPVTLSCSQTLNHNVMYWYQQKSSQAPKLLFHYYDKDFNNEADTPDNFQSRRPNTSFCFLDIRSPGLGDTAMYLCATVQGSYNEQFFGPGTRLTVL.

This clonotype appeared a few times. The V call is TRBV7-2, the J call TRBJ1-1; no definite D call. CDR3 size: 15 residues. Germline-derived CDR1 and CDR2 are SGHTA and FQGNSA. V was shortened by 1 base and J by 1 base, with 10 bases between the two germline ends. The CDR3 here is CASSLVRHPNTEAFF. DNA of the CDR3: TGTGCCAGCAGCTTAGTACGGCACCCGAACACTGAAGCTTTCTTT.

The chain uses TRBV20-1 and TRBJ2-7; weak D call: TRBD1 (5 bases). Trimming pared 2 bases from V and 0 bases from J, leaving 14 bases between. The CDR3 extends over 15 amino acids. The germline V gene encodes CDR1 DFQATT and CDR2 SNEGSKA (reference sequence). The CDR3 protein is CSARHPGISSYEQYF. For the CDR3, the DNA is TGCAGTGCTAGACACCCAGGGATTTCCTCCTACGAGCAGTACTTC.

This clonotype was counted many times. The rearrangement joins TRBV10-3 to TRBJ2-7; perhaps TRBD1 as D (5 bases). This CDR3 spans 14 amino acids. CDR1 is ENHRY, CDR2 SYGVKD, per germline. Trimming shortened V by 4 bases and J by 5 bases, and 15 bases separated the two germline ends. Written as DNA, the CDR3 is TGTGCCATCAGTGTATTGCAGGTAGGGGACGAGCAGTACTTC. It codes for CAISVLQVGDEQYF.

The chain joins TRBV20-1 to TRBJ2-4; D assignment may be TRBD1 or TRBD2 (7 bases each). This CDR3 contains 14 residues. Between the trimmed V and J ends, which lost 0 bases and 9 bases, there was a span of 15 bases. Germline lookup yields CDR1 DFQATT and CDR2 SNEGSKA (reference sequence). CDR3 nucleotides: TGCAGTGCTAGAGATCTCGGCAGGGGGGGCATTCAGTACTTC. It encodes CSARDLGRGGIQYF.

This chain joins TRBV4-1 and TRBJ1-1; the D gene is possibly TRBD1 (5 bases). This CDR3 is built from 12 residues. The ends were cut back, 4 bases at V and 7 bases at J, with 10 bases in the middle. Germline CDR1 is MGHRA and CDR2 is YSYEKL. CDR3 sequence reads: CASSLVQDEAFF. The CDR3 nucleotides are TGCGCCAGCAGCCTCGTACAGGATGAAGCTTTCTTT.

The V gene is TRBV5-6, the J gene TRBJ2-5; D not resolved. The J call may be mistaken, given a closer DNA end match to TRBJ2-1. CDR3 length: 15 amino acids. Looked up from germline, CDR1 is SGHDT and CDR2 is YYEEEE. CDR3 DNA sequence: TGTGCCAGCAGCCCGGACGCATCGGACCAAGAGACCCAGTTCTTC. It specifies CASSPDASDQETQFF.

The chain recombines TRBV20-1 with TRBJ2-4; 13 positions match TRBD2. CDR1 DFQATT and CDR2 SNEGSKA come from the germline V gene (reference sequence). Trimming cost V 1 base and J 1 base; bases outside gene matches: 13. The CDR3 runs to 20 residues. The CDR3 spells CSARAETSGRWRLAKNIQYF. CDR3 in DNA: TGCAGTGCTAGAGCGGAGACTAGCGGGAGGTGGAGATTGGCCAAAAACATTCAGTACTTC.

This clonotype showed up just a few times. This chain links TRBV6-2 or TRBV6-3 with TRBJ2-1; 7 bases align to TRBD2. Germline lookup yields CDR1 MNHEY and CDR2 SVGEGT. J gave up 2 bases and V 6 bases, and 7 bases lay outside the gene matches. CDR3 size: 15 residues. CDR3 coding DNA: TGTGCCAGCAGGGCCCGGGACTACCCCTACAATGAGCAGTTCTTC. Translating it yields CASRARDYPYNEQFF.

The chain uses TRBV28 and TRBJ2-5, with D possibly being TRBD1 (6 bases). Trimming took off 7 bases at V and 5 bases at J, with 14 bases between the two ends. The CDR3 consists of 13 residues. CDR1 and CDR2 from the germline V gene are MDHEN and SYDVKM. The CDR3 region is CASTRVGGETQYF. The CDR3 nucleotides read TGTGCCAGCACGAGGGTAGGGGGTGAGACCCAGTACTTC.

V gene TRBV6-1 combines with J gene TRBJ1-4; D is uncertain. Germline CDR1 MNHNS, CDR2 SASEGT. The CDR3 totals 14 residues. With 7 bases removed from V and 5 bases from J, the gap between germline ends came to 14 bases. The CDR3 here is CASKVGPVNEKLFF. CDR3 in DNA: TGTGCCAGCAAAGTAGGGCCAGTGAATGAAAAACTGTTTTTT.

This clonotype was counted only a few times. V is TRBV18 and J is TRBJ1-1; no reliable D call. Germline values: CDR1 KGHSH, CDR2 LQKENI. Trimming pared 6 bases from V and 2 bases from J, leaving 13 bases between. The CDR3 consists of 14 residues. CDR3 in DNA: TGTGCCAGCTCTCTGAACCGGGTCAACACTGAAGCTTTCTTT. Translating gives CASSLNRVNTEAFF.

This clonotype was observed a handful of times. This CDR3 is CASSLENRKGTDTQYF. The CDR3 DNA follows: TGTGCCAGCAGCTTAGAGAACAGGAAAGGCACAGATACGCAGTATTTT. The V call is TRBV7-8, the J call TRBJ2-3, with a tentative D call TRBD1 (5 bases). Germline V gene lookup returns CDR1 SGHVS and CDR2 FQNEAQ. Trimming cost V 1 base and J 1 base, with 12 bases left between them. The CDR3 length is 16 residues.

This chain connects TRBV12-3 or TRBV12-4 to TRBJ2-3; possible D gene TRBD2, 6 bases. The germline V and J ends were trimmed by 3 bases and 5 bases, with 27 bases remaining between them. This CDR3 comprises 19 residues. CDR3 bases: TGTGCCAGCAGTTTTTCAAGGAGGGGACTCCGGATTTCGATAGATACGCAGTATTTT. Its translation: CASSFSRRGLRISIDTQYF.

The chain employs TRBV5-1 and TRBJ2-1; no firm D call. CDR3 length: 12 residues. The germline gives CDR1 SGHRS, CDR2 YFSETQ. Trimming took 4 bases from V and 8 from J, leaving 10 bases between them. Here the CDR3 DNA reads TGCGCCAGCAGCATTCGTATGGATGAGCAGTTCTTC. Protein sequence: CASSIRMDEQFF.

Concerning this clonotype: The junction departs from germline at one end; a sequencing error may be responsible. The chain is built from TRBV6-2 or TRBV6-3 and TRBJ1-6; D call uncertain. The CDR3 covers 13 residues. Germline values: CDR1 MNHEY, CDR2 SVGEGT. The CDR3 region is CANRQGGNPPLHF. In DNA, the CDR3 is TGTGCCAACAGACAAGGCGGTAATCCACCCCTCCACTTT.

This clonotype was observed a few times. This chain connects TRBV20-1 to TRBJ2-1, with 13 positions matching TRBD2. Germline-derived CDR1 and CDR2 are DFQATT and SNEGSKA (reference sequence). The junction had 5 bases not matched to a gene; V was cut back by 5 bases and J by 10 bases. The CDR3 consists of 13 residues. Here the CDR3 reads CSAGPTSGREQFF. The CDR3 coding sequence is TGCAGTGCTGGGCCGACTAGCGGGAGGGAGCAGTTCTTC.

This clonotype was found many times. The CDR3: CASSEVGDTQYF. The CDR3 DNA sequence: TGTGCCAGCAGTGAAGTTGGGGATACGCAGTATTTT. V usage is TRBV6-1 and J usage is TRBJ2-3; no reliable D call. CDR1 and CDR2 from the germline V gene are MNHNS and SASEGT. This CDR3 contains 12 residues. Trimming shortened V by 1 base and J by 6 bases, and 5 bases separated the two germline ends.

This clonotype showed up just a few times. The CDR3 region is CASSYWDSLYEQYF. The CDR3 coding sequence is TGTGCCAGCAGCTATTGGGACAGCCTCTACGAGCAGTACTTC. This sequence joins TRBV5-5 and TRBJ2-7, with 7 bases matching TRBD1. The CDR3 is 14 amino acids. Germline V gene lookup returns CDR1 SGHKS and CDR2 YYEKEE (reference sequence). The V and J ends lost 3 bases and 3 bases, in that order; junction bases with no gene match: 6.

The V gene is TRBV14, the J gene TRBJ2-1; D is unresolved. The germline CDR1 and CDR2 sequences are SGHDN and FVKESK. V shed 3 bases and J shed 5 bases, with 20 bases lying between them. The CDR3 runs to 17 residues. Here the CDR3 DNA reads TGTGCCAGCAGCCAGTTCGTCCCCCACGAGCTCCACAATGAGCAGTTCTTC. Translating it yields CASSQFVPHELHNEQFF.

This clonotype was observed a few times. The chain is built from TRBV5-4 and TRBJ2-3; the D gene is possibly TRBD2 (5 bases). This CDR3 contains 14 residues. Trimming shortened V by 3 bases and J by 4 bases, and 12 bases separated the two germline ends. The germline CDR1 and CDR2 sequences are SGHNT and YYREEE (reference sequence). The CDR3 DNA follows: TGTGCCAGCAGCTCGGGGTCCCGCCCAGATACGCAGTATTTT. It codes for CASSSGSRPDTQYF.

V is TRBV25-1 and J is TRBJ1-6, with TRBD1 matching over 8 bases. The CDR3 has 13 amino acids. Trimming took 6 bases from V and 9 from J; bases not matched to a gene: 4. Per the germline V gene, CDR1 is MGHDK and CDR2 is SYGVNS. CDR3 sequence: CASRLGQGSPLHF. The CDR3 DNA sequence: TGTGCCAGCAGACTCGGACAGGGTTCACCCCTCCACTTT.

Ten or more counts support this clonotype. V is TRBV29-1 and J is TRBJ2-7; 8 positions match TRBD1. The V gene end was trimmed by 3 bases and the J gene end by 7 bases; junction bases not matched to a gene: 8. CDR1 and CDR2 from the germline V gene are SQVTM and ANQGSEA. The CDR3 extends over 13 amino acids. CDR3 coding DNA: TGCAGCGTTGACGAACAGGGGGTTGGGGAGCAGTACTTC. Translating it yields CSVDEQGVGEQYF.

The V call is TRBV7-6, the J call TRBJ2-1; D is ambiguous. The V end was cut by 4 bases, the J end by 5 bases, with 15 bases between. The CDR3 is 15 residues long. CDR1 and CDR2 (germline): SGHVS, FNYEAQ. This CDR3 reads CASSSLSRRNNEQFF. DNA of the CDR3: TGTGCCAGCAGCTCTCTATCTAGGCGGAACAATGAGCAGTTCTTC.

This chain links TRBV28 with TRBJ2-5, with D tentatively TRBD1 (6 bases). Germline CDR1 is MDHEN and CDR2 is SYDVKM. The V gene lost 5 bases and the J gene lost 0 bases, with 16 bases spanning the gap. The CDR3 is made up of 16 amino acids. DNA of the CDR3: TGTGCCAGCAGTCTCCCGGACAGACACTACCAAGAGACCCAGTACTTC. Protein: CASSLPDRHYQETQYF. Drawing the rest from reference TRBV28 and TRBJ2-5, the complete variable domain is DVKVTQSSRYLVKRTGEKVFLECVQDMDHENMFWYRQDPGLGLRLIYFSYDVKMKEKGDIPEGYSVSREKKERFSLILESASTNQTSMYLCASSLPDRHYQETQYFGPGTRLLVL.